The following is a T cell receptor (beta chain) sequence with its context. The DNA is left out, because the CDR3 cannot be placed on it with certainty; the CDR3 is given as TCRdb lists it. The data belong to a study of shared clonotypes between healthy human individuals. The CDR3 has 16 residues if both end residues are counted. This table comes from immunoSEQ multiplex PCR, and its TCRdb copy is limited to in-frame clones, with some not included. Altogether about 2 million clones are present, about 95% being singletons, with the ten largest covering 0.85% to 1.3%. Cells designated naive CD8 were CD45RO-negative and were positively selected for CCR7, with terminally differentiated effector memory CD45RA+ cells excluded.

The sequenced material came from naive CD8+ T cells sorted from blood. The rearrangement links TRBV12-1 to TRBJ1-1; the table's D call, TRBD1, has no DNA check behind it. TRBV12-1 has pseudogene status. This clonotype originated in a man aged 18-30 years in good health. CDR3 protein: CASSFAIWALGTEAFF.